Listed below are T cell receptor beta chains from one sample, sequenced in a study of tumor-infiltrating lymphocytes in primary liver carcinoma. Each CDR3 protein is one row after TCRdb ran MiXCR on the multiplex PCR reads. This table has hundreds of thousands of distinct CDR3 sequences, 50% to 70% appearing once. Source material: peripheral blood. The receptors were gathered from a middle-aged man with primary liver carcinoma and hepatitis B virus infection. CDR3s include the opening cysteine and the closing phenylalanine or tryptophan. Fields, in order: clone size, V gene, J gene, D gene, CDR3 length, CDR3 DNA, CDR3 protein. The D gene is left open where the match is weak. Where a row states a size, it is once, few, many or the class of an expanded clone; other rows omit it.

many	TRBV29-1	TRBJ2-5	TRBD2	12	TGCAGCGTTGTGCTAGCGGGAGAGACCCAGTACTTC	CSVVLAGETQYF
few	TRBV4-1	TRBJ2-1	-	15	TGCGCCAGCAGCCAAGAACAGGCGGGCTACAATGAGCAGTTCTTC	CASSQEQAGYNEQFF
-	TRBV11-1	TRBJ2-1	-	16	TGTGCCAGTGCCCGGAACGTCTTGAGCTCCTACTATGAGCAGTTCTTC	CASARNVLSSYYEQFF
-	TRBV20-1	TRBJ2-1	TRBD2	16	TGCAGTGCTAGAGAGATAGCGGGAGGACAACACAATGAGCAGTTCTTC	CSAREIAGGQHNEQFF
-	TRBV11-2	TRBJ2-1	TRBD2	15	TGTGCCAGCAGCAGCACTAGCGGGAGTTATTCTGAGCAGTTCTTC	CASSSTSGSYSEQFF
few	TRBV10-3	TRBJ2-2	-	13	TGTGCCATCAGTGAACCGAACACCGGGGAGCTGTTTTTT	CAISEPNTGELFF
few	TRBV25-1	TRBJ1-1	-	12	TGTGCCAGCGGACACAAGAACACTGAAGCTTTCTTT	CASGHKNTEAFF
-	TRBV6-5	TRBJ2-1	-	14	TGTGTCAGCAGTCAAGACCGTGCCCGGGCTGAGCAGTTCTTC	CVSSQDRARAEQFF
many	TRBV4-2	TRBJ2-7	TRBD2	16	TGTGCCAGCAGCCAGGAAGGGACTAGCGGGAGATACGAGCAGTACTTC	CASSQEGTSGRYEQYF
-	TRBV28	TRBJ1-5	-	12	TGTGCCAGCAACCCTCGCAATCAGCCCCAGCATTTT	CASNPRNQPQHF
-	TRBV11-1	TRBJ2-4	TRBD2	17	TGTGCCAGCTGCTTTCCCGGGACTAGCGGGACCAGAAACACTCAGTACTTC	CASCFPGTSGTRNTQYF
-	TRBV12-3/TRBV12-4	TRBJ2-7	TRBD2	16	TGTGCCAGCAGTTTAGGAGCGGGAGGGAGCCCCTACGAGCAATACTTC	CASSLGAGGSPYEQYF
many	TRBV29-1	TRBJ2-1	-	13	TGCAGCGTTGCGGTCCGCTCCTACAATGAGCAGTTCTTC	CSVAVRSYNEQFF
many	TRBV6-1	TRBJ2-4	-	15	TGTGCCAGCAGTCCAAGCGGAGGACCAGGAAACATTCAGTACTTC	CASSPSGGPGNIQYF
-	TRBV20-1	TRBJ2-7	TRBD1	15	TGCAGTGCTGTTTCCCCGGGACAGGGGGCCTACGAGCAGTACTTC	CSAVSPGQGAYEQYF
-	TRBV4-2	TRBJ2-2	TRBD2	15	TGTGCCAGCAGCCCTGGACTAGCGGGAACCGGGGAGCAGTTTTTT	CASSPGLAGTGEQFF
many	TRBV29-1	TRBJ1-2	TRBD1	15	TGCAGCGTTGAAGATTGGGACAGGGGCGACTATGGCTACACCTTC	CSVEDWDRGDYGYTF
-	TRBV5-6	TRBJ2-3	-	13	TGTGCCAGCAGCTTCCTTCCTCAGTTTACGCAGTATTTT	CASSFLPQFTQYF
many	TRBV4-3	TRBJ2-2	TRBD2	16	TGCGCCAGCACCGGACTAGCGGGAGGGGGGACCGGGGAGCTGTTTTTT	CASTGLAGGGTGELFF
many	TRBV6-1	TRBJ2-5	-	14	TGTGCCAGCAGTGGATTGCGACTAGAAGAGACCCAGTACTTC	CASSGLRLEETQYF
-	TRBV28	TRBJ2-2	-	14	TGTGCCTGCAGTAGGACCGGGTGGACCGGGGAGCTGTTTTTT	CACSRTGWTGELFF
many	TRBV5-4	TRBJ2-4	-	14	TGTGCCAGCAGCTTGACAGGGACCAAAAACATTCAGTACTTC	CASSLTGTKNIQYF
once	TRBV10-3	TRBJ2-6	-	14	TGTGCCACCAGTGAATCCTCTGGGGCCAACGTCCTGACTTTC	CATSESSGANVLTF
many	TRBV11-3	TRBJ2-1	-	14	TGTGCCAGCAGCTTAGATCGGAGGGTTAATGAGCAGTTCTTC	CASSLDRRVNEQFF
-	TRBV5-6	TRBJ1-5	-	12	TGTGCCAGCAGCTGGCGGGATCAGCCCCAGCATTTT	CASSWRDQPQHF
-	TRBV11-3	TRBJ2-7	-	13	TGTGTCAGCAGCTTAGATGGGAATTACGAGCTGTACTTC	CVSSLDGNYELYF
few	TRBV7-9	TRBJ2-2	-	14	TGTGCCAGCACCCCGGACAGGAACACCGGGGAGCTGTTTTTT	CASTPDRNTGELFF
-	TRBV7-9	TRBJ2-1	-	18	TGTGCCAGCAGCTTAGACCCTCCGGGACCTTTTGCCTACAATGAGCAGTTCTTC	CASSLDPPGPFAYNEQFF
few	TRBV5-1	TRBJ2-5	-	15	TGCGCCAGCAGCTTGGCCAGGGTGGCCCAAGAGACCCAGTACTTC	CASSLARVAQETQYF
-	TRBV18	TRBJ2-5	-	12	TGTGCCAGCTCACCGGAACAAGAGACCCAGTACTTC	CASSPEQETQYF
-	TRBV6-1	TRBJ2-7	-	16	TGTGCCAGCAGTGAAGAAGAGGACTCGAGCTCCTACGAGCAGTACTTC	CASSEEEDSSSYEQYF
-	TRBV30	TRBJ2-3	-	13	TGTGCCTGGAGAGGGGACATCAGTAATACGCACTATTTT	CAWRGDISNTHYF
few	TRBV20-1	TRBJ2-7	TRBD2	16	TGCAGTGCTAGAGACCCGGGACTACCAAGGTCCTACGAGCAGTACTTC	CSARDPGLPRSYEQYF
many	TRBV28	TRBJ2-1	TRBD2	13	TGTGCCAGCAGCCTCGGGACTAGCGGTGAGCAGTTCTTC	CASSLGTSGEQFF
many	TRBV10-3	TRBJ2-3	TRBD1	14	TGTGCCACCCTAGACAGGGGAAGGGCAGATACGCAGTATTTT	CATLDRGRADTQYF
many	TRBV5-4	TRBJ2-7	-	15	TGTGCCAGCAGCCAGTACGCAGAGGGTAACTACGAGCAGTACTTC	CASSQYAEGNYEQYF
many	TRBV29-1	TRBJ2-2	TRBD2	14	TGCAGCGTCCGACTAGCGGGGGGCACCGGGGAGCTGTTTTTT	CSVRLAGGTGELFF
many	TRBV29-1	TRBJ1-5	-	15	TGCAGCGTTGGTATGCAGGGCGGGAGGGATCAGCCCCAGCATTTT	CSVGMQGGRDQPQHF
-	TRBV28	TRBJ2-1	-	14	TGTGCCAGCAGTCTACAGGGCTCCTACAATAAGCAGTTCTTC	CASSLQGSYNKQFF
few	TRBV6-2/TRBV6-3	TRBJ2-1	TRBD2	16	TGTGCCAGCAGTTATGGCGGGAGCGGTTGGGTGAATGAGCAGTTCTTC	CASSYGGSGWVNEQFF
-	TRBV11-2	TRBJ2-6	-	17	TGTGGCAGCACCTCGACGAGAGGGGGAACTGGGGCCAACGTCCTGACTTTC	CGSTSTRGGTGANVLTF
-	TRBV28	TRBJ2-5	-	13	TGTGCCAGCAGTATTGGCACCCAAGAGACCCAGTACTTC	CASSIGTQETQYF
once	TRBV20-1	TRBJ1-5	-	13	TGCAGCCCTAGCGGGGGGGACAATCAGCCCCAGCATTTT	CSPSGGDNQPQHF
-	TRBV29-1	TRBJ2-4	-	12	TGCAGCGTAATTCACGGGTGGGGCATTCACTACTTC	CSVIHGWGIHYF
-	TRBV5-4	TRBJ1-1	-	14	TGTGCCAGCAGCTTGGATCTCGCGAACACTGAAGCTTTCTTT	CASSLDLANTEAFF
-	TRBV11-2	TRBJ2-6	TRBD1	15	TGTGCCGGCAGTCCACAGGGGCATGGGACCAACGTCCCGGCTTTC	CAGSPQGHGTNVPAF
many	TRBV4-3	TRBJ1-1	-	15	TGCGCCAGCAGCCAAGATAGGGGGACGAACACTGAAGCTTTCTTT	CASSQDRGTNTEAFF
-	TRBV5-1	TRBJ2-2	TRBD1	15	TGCGACAGCAGCGACAGGGTCCCGAACACCGGGGAGCTGTTGTTT	CDSSDRVPNTGELLF
-	TRBV6-2/TRBV6-3	TRBJ2-7	-	13	TGTGACAGTAGTTACGGGGTACCCTACGAGCAGTACTTC	CDSSYGVPYEQYF
-	TRBV7-9	TRBJ1-4	-	15	TGTGCCAGCAGCCCCTATGGGGGGGTCGGAGATAAGCTGTTTTTT	CASSPYGGVGDKLFF
many	TRBV4-2	TRBJ1-1	TRBD1	16	TGTGCCAGCAGCCAAGATCAGGACAGGGGGGGCACTGAAGCTTTCTTT	CASSQDQDRGGTEAFF
many	TRBV11-2	TRBJ1-6	TRBD1	15	TGTGCCAGCAGCCGAACAGGGGTGGATAATTCACCCCTCCACTTT	CASSRTGVDNSPLHF
few	TRBV4-1	TRBJ2-2	TRBD2	18	TGCGCCAGCAGCCCCCAACTAGCGGGAGGGCCTTCCACCGGGGAGCTGTTTTTT	CASSPQLAGGPSTGELFF
few	TRBV7-9	TRBJ2-2	TRBD2	16	TGTGCCAGCAGTTCCACTAGCGGGGCGCGGAGCGGGGAGCTGTTTTTT	CASSSTSGARSGELFF
once	TRBV14	TRBJ2-3	TRBD2	15	TGTGCCAGCAGCCAAACTAGCGGGAACGCAGATATGCAGTATTTT	CASSQTSGNADMQYF